This T cell receptor (beta chain) emerged from a study of T cells in Graves' hyperthyroidism and ophthalmopathy. Patients affected by ophthalmopathy presented a Clinical Activity Score of at least 3, a NOSPECS grade of at least 4, and disease duration below 3 months. The J segment lost 5 bases and the V segment lost 4 bases, leaving 11 bases of the junction unmatched. CDR1 is GTSNPN, CDR2 SVGIG, per germline (reference sequence). The CDR3 sequence is 16 residues long. This clonotype was detected only a few times. Template material for amplifying TCR beta CDR3 regions consisted of RNA transcripts. Researchers ran a first-round RT-PCR on the TCR CDR3 using the HTBI primer set. TCRdb used MiXCR to reprocess the multiplex PCR reads, holding one entry per CDR3 protein. Here the sample spans 490,000 or so distinct CDR3 sequences, under 25% being singletons.

This TCR came from a woman aged 70-85 years with Graves' ophthalmopathy. The chain has TRBV30 and TRBJ1-6; 7 bases line up with TRBD1. The sample taken for sequencing was blood. The CDR3 reads CAWKREMGTDNSPLHF. CDR3 in DNA: TGTGCCTGGAAGAGGGAGATGGGGACAGATAATTCACCCCTCCACTTT.